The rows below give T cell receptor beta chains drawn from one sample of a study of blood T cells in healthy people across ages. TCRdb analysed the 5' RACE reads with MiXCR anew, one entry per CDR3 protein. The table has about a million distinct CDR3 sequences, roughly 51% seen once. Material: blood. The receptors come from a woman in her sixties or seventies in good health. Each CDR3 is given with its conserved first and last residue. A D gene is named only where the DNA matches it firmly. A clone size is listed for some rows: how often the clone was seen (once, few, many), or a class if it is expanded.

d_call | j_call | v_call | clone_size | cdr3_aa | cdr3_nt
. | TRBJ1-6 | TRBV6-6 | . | CASTPSAGGSYNSPLHF | TGTGCCAGCACCCCATCTGCGGGGGGCTCCTATAATTCACCCCTCCACTTT
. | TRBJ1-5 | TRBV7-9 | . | CASGLVSGGQGQPQHF | TGTGCCAGCGGCTTAGTTTCCGGGGGGCAGGGGCAGCCCCAGCATTTT
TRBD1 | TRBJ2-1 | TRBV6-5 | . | CASSRDRARVEQFF | TGTGCCAGCAGCCGGGACAGGGCCCGCGTTGAGCAGTTCTTC
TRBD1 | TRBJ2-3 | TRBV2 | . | CANQRDRGHEQYF | TGTGCCAACCAAAGGGACAGGGGGCACGAGCAGTACTTT
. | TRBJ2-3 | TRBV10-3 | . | CAISDDHYGDTQYF | TGTGCCATCAGTGACGACCACTATGGGGATACGCAGTATTTT
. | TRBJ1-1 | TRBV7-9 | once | CASSPRGEGVNTEAFF | TGTGCCAGCAGCCCCCGGGGGGAGGGGGTGAACACTGAAGCTTTCTTT
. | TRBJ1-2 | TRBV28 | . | CASGQVIRVRGYTF | TGTGCCAGCGGTCAAGTTATAAGGGTTCGGGGCTACACCTTC
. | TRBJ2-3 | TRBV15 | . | CATTLDRTDTQYF | TGTGCCACCACCTTGGACCGCACAGATACGCAGTATTTT
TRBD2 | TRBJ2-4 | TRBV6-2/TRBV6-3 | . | CASSYSISGSTKQYF | TGTGCCAGCAGTTACTCGATTAGCGGGAGCACCAAGCAGTACTTC
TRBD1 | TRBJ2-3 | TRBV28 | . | CASSSWTGGGDTQYF | TGTGCCAGCAGTTCTTGGACAGGGGGCGGGGATACGCAGTATTTT
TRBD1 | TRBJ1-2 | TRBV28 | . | CASTTGGAGDYGYTF | TGTGCCAGCACCACAGGGGGGGCGGGAGACTATGGCTACACCTTC
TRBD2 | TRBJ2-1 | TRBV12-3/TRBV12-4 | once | CASSLGAGGGRNEQFF | TGTGCCAGCAGTTTAGGGGCGGGAGGGGGTCGGAATGAGCAGTTCTTC
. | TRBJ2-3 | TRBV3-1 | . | CASSQDPGADTQYF | TGTGCCAGCAGCCAAGATCCAGGGGCAGATACGCAGTATTTT
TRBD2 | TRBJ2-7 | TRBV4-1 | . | CASSQDGLAGWNEQYF | TGCGCCAGCAGCCAAGATGGACTAGCGGGATGGAACGAGCAGTACTTC
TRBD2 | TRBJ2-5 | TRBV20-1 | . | CSATSGTSGDETQYF | TGCAGTGCTACCTCCGGGACTAGCGGGGATGAGACCCAGTACTTC
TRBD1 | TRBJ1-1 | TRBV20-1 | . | CSVSLPRDRGQNTEAFF | TGCAGTGTGAGCCTACCCCGAGACAGGGGTCAGAACACTGAAGCTTTCTTT
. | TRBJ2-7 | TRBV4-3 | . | CAGSHRTNYEQYF | TGCGCCGGCAGCCACCGGACAAACTACGAGCAGTACTTC
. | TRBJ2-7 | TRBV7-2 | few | CASSLVGGQNYEQYF | TGTGCCAGCAGCTTAGTGGGGGGCCAGAACTACGAGCAGTACTTC
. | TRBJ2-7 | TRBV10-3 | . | CAISGTTGRDYEQYF | TGTGCCATCAGTGGTACAACAGGACGCGACTACGAGCAGTACTTC
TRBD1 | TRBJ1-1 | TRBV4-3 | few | CASSQEQGTEAFF | TGCGCCAGCAGCCAAGAACAGGGGACTGAAGCTTTCTTT
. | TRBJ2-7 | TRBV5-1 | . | CASSIADTTYEQYF | TGCGCCAGCAGCATCGCGGACACCACCTACGAGCAGTACTTC
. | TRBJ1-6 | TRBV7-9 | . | CASSPGTAEGSPLHF | TGTGCCAGCAGCCCCGGGACCGCCGAGGGTTCACCCCTCCACTTT
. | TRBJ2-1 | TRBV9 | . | CASSVGWGPNEQFF | TGTGCCAGCAGCGTAGGTTGGGGGCCCAATGAGCAGTTCTTC
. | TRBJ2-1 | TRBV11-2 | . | CASSLSSGGGDEQFF | TGTGCCAGCAGCTTATCCAGCGGAGGGGGAGATGAGCAGTTCTTC
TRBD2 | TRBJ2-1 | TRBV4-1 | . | CASSRLLSTSGRADEQFF | TGCGCCAGCAGCCGCCTATTGAGCACTAGCGGGAGGGCCGATGAGCAGTTCTTC
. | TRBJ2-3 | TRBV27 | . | CASSRYATDTQYF | TGTGCCAGCAGCCGCTACGCAACGGATACGCAGTATTTT
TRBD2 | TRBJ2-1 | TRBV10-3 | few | CAISALGLAGDNEQFF | TGTGCCATCAGTGCCCTTGGACTAGCCGGCGACAATGAGCAGTTCTTC
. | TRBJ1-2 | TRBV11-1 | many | CASSPGRRNYGYTF | TGTGCCAGCAGCCCCGGGAGGCGGAACTATGGCTACACCTTC